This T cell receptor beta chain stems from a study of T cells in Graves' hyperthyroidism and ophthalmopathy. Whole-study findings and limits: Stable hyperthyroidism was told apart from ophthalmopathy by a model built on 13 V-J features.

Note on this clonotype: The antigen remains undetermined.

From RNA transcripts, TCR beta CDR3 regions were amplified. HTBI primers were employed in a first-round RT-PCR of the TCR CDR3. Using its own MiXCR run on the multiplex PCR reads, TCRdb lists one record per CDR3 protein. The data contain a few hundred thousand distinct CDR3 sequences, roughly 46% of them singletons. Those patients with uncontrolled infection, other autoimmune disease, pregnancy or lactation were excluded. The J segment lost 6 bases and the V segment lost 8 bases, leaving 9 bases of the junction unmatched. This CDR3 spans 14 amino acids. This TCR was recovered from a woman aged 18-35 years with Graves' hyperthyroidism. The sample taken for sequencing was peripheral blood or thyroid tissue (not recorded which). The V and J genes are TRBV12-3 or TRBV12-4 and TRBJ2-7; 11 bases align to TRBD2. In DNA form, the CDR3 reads TGTGCCAGCTTGGTTAGCGGGAGGGCCGCCGAGCAGTACTTC. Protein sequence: CASLVSGRAAEQYF.